The source of this T cell receptor (beta chain) is a study of cytomegalovirus exposure and HLA in healthy donors. This CDR3 is 18 amino acids long. To note about this clone: Its antigen is as yet unknown.

Vbeta (60) and Jbeta (13) primers were used in the PCR. Sequencing used immunoSEQ multiplex PCR; TCRdb keeps in-frame clones, though not all of them. The table records about 150,000 clones, 70% to 80% of them present only once. Study results and caveats: Cytomegalovirus association was listed for approximately 150 TCR beta chains.

The source is a male donor in good health and CMV-seronegative. The sample taken for sequencing was PBMCs. This rearrangement joins TRBV21-1 to TRBJ1-3. TRBV21-1 is tagged as a pseudogene. The CDR3 reads CASSKAEVNLRASNTIYF. CDR3 nucleotides: TGTGCCAGCAGCAAAGCGGAGGTGAACCTTCGCGCCTCGAACACCATATATTTT.